This TCR beta chain comes out of a study of patients and donors after allogeneic stem cell transplantation. TCRdb reprocessed the RT-PCR reads via MiXCR and lists one record per CDR3 protein. Here the sample spans over 400,000 distinct CDR3 sequences, approximately 16% being singletons. This CDR3 spans 14 amino acids. The V gene lost 6 bases and the J gene lost 0 bases, with 15 bases spanning the gap. In germline, CDR1 is SQVTM, CDR2 ANQGSEA. The TCR comes from a human donor who was either an allogeneic HSCT recipient or a stem cell or donor lymphocyte infusion donor (not recorded which). It is not recorded whose cells these are; they may come from a transplant donor. Sample: blood, either unsorted or a sorted T cell fraction (not recorded which). The gene calls are TRBV29-1 and TRBJ2-7, with D tentatively TRBD2 (7 bases). The DNA of the CDR3 is TGCAGCGTACTAGGGGGGGGTAGCTCCTACGAGCAGTACTTC. It encodes CSVLGGGSSYEQYF.